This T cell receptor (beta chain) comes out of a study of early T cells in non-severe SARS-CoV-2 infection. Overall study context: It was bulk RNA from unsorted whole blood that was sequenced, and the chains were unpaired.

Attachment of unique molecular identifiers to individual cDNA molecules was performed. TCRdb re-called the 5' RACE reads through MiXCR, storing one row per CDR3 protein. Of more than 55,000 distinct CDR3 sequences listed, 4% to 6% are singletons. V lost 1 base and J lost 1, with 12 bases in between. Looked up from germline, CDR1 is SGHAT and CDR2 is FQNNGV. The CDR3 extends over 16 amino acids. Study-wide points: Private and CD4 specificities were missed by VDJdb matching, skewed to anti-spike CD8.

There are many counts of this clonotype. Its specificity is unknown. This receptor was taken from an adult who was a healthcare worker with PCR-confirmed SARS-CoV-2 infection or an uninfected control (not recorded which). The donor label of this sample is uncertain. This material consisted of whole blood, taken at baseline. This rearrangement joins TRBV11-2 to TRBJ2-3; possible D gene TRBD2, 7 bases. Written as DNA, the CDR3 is TGTGCCAGCAGCTTAGGGGCGGGGGCCGGCACAGATACGCAGTATTTT. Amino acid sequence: CASSLGAGAGTDTQYF.